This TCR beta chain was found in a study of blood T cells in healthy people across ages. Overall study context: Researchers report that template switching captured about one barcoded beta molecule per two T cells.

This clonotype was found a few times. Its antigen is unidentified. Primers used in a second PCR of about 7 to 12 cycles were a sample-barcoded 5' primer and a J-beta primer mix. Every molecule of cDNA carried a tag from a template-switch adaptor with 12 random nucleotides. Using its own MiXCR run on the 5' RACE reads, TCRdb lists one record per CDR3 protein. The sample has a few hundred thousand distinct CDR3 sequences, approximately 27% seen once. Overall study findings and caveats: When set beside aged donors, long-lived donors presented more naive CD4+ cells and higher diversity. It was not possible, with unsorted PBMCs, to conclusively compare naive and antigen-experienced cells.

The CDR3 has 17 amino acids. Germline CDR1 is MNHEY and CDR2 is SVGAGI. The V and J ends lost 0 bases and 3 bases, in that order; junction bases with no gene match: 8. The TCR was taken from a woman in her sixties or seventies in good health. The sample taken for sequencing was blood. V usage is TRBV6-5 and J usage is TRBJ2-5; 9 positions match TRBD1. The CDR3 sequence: CASSYSSWDRVKETQYF. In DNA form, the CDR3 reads TGTGCCAGCAGTTACTCCTCCTGGGACAGGGTAAAAGAGACCCAGTACTTC.